Shown below are 26 T cell receptor beta chains from a single sample sequenced in a study of blood T cell repertoires in COVID-19. Using immunoSEQ multiplex PCR, the repertoire was profiled, and TCRdb retains in-frame clones only, with some absent. The data hold 450,000 to 500,000 clones, with approximately 83% observed a single time. The sample was peripheral blood. The receptors here all came from a human donor in a cohort sampled during active COVID-19.

This chain joins TRBV21-1 and TRBJ1-5; the table's TRBD1 call for D was not verified on the DNA. TRBV21-1 is reported as a pseudogene. CDR3 length: 16 residues. CDR3 DNA: TGTGCCAGCAGTGGACAGGCCGAATATAGCAATCAGCCCCAGCATTTT. Translated: CASSGQAEYSNQPQHF.

V usage is TRBV5-4 and J usage is TRBJ1-1; possible D gene TRBD1, 5 bases. CDR3 length: 15 residues. CDR1 is SGHNT and CDR2 is YYREEE in the germline V gene (reference sequence). V was cut by 4 bases and J by 5 bases, with 18 bases left in between. DNA for the CDR3: TGTGCCAGCAGCCCCCGCCGGGGGGGAGGAACTGAAGCTTTCTTT. Protein sequence: CASSPRRGGGTEAFF. The full variable domain, rest sourced from reference TRBV5-4 and TRBJ1-1, is ETGVTQSPTHLIKTRGQQVTLRCSSQSGHNTVSWYQQALGQGPQFIFQYYREEENGRGNFPPRFSGLQFPNYSSELNVNALELDDSALYLCASSPRRGGGTEAFFGQGTRLTVV.

The chain carries TRBV7-2 and TRBJ2-5; 9 bases are a match to TRBD1. Per the germline V gene, CDR1 is SGHTA and CDR2 is FQGNSA. V dropped 0 bases and J dropped 2; count of bases not matched to a gene: 4. The length of the CDR3 is 16 residues. CDR3 protein: CASSLALGQGQETQYF. CDR3 coding DNA: TGTGCCAGCAGCTTAGCGTTAGGACAGGGGCAAGAGACCCAGTACTTC.

This chain uses TRBV5-4 with TRBJ2-3; 11 nucleotides match TRBD2. Trimming took 4 bases from V and 3 from J; bases not matched to a gene: 10. CDR1 is SGHNT, CDR2 YYREEE, per germline (reference sequence). The CDR3 sequence is 17 residues long. The CDR3 spells CASSSGSSGRRTDTQYF. CDR3 in DNA: TGTGCCAGCAGCAGTGGGTCTAGCGGGAGGAGGACAGATACGCAGTATTTT.

The rearrangement joins TRBV7-9 to TRBJ2-7; 8 nucleotides agree with TRBD2. This CDR3 is built from 13 residues. With 5 bases clipped from V and 2 bases from J, the junction kept 2 bases outside the gene matches. The germline V gene encodes CDR1 SEHNR and CDR2 FQNEAQ (reference sequence). Written as DNA, the CDR3 is TGTGCCAGCAGCGCGGGACTAGCCTACGAGCAGTACTTC. This encodes CASSAGLAYEQYF.

The rearrangement links TRBV6-6 to TRBJ1-2; 9 positions match TRBD1. Germline CDR1 MNHNY, CDR2 SVGAGI (reference sequence). The length of the CDR3 is 15 residues. V was pared by 4 bases and J by 8 bases, with 11 bases of the junction left unmatched. The DNA of the CDR3 is TGTGCCAGCAGTTCGAGGGACAGGGAGTTCGACGGCTACACCTTC. Translating it yields CASSSRDREFDGYTF.

V usage is TRBV6-2 or TRBV6-3 and J usage is TRBJ2-6; D possibly corresponds to TRBD2 (5 bases). This CDR3 has 15 residues. Germline CDR1 is MNHEY and CDR2 is SVGEGT. The V gene lost 5 bases and the J gene lost 2 bases, with 10 bases spanning the gap. CDR3 sequence: CASSAGGAGANVLTF. Written as DNA, the CDR3 is TGTGCCAGCAGTGCAGGAGGAGCTGGGGCCAACGTCCTGACTTTC.

The rearrangement links TRBV5-5 to TRBJ1-1, with D tentatively TRBD1 (6 bases). Germline-derived CDR1 and CDR2 are SGHKS and YYEKEE (reference sequence). The CDR3 is 18 residues long. V lost 2 bases and J 0 bases, leaving 20 bases between the germline ends. CDR3 sequence: CASSFLGAGDLMNTEAFF. Here the CDR3 DNA reads TGTGCCAGCAGCTTCCTCGGAGCAGGGGACCTCATGAACACTGAAGCTTTCTTT.

The chain links TRBV19 to TRBJ2-6, with TRBD2 identical over 7 bases. There are 16 residues in the CDR3. The V and J ends lost 5 bases and 0 bases, in that order; junction bases with no gene match: 4. Looked up from germline, CDR1 is LNHDA and CDR2 is SQIVND (reference sequence). CDR3 DNA sequence: TGTGCCAGTAGTCAGACTAGCCTCTCTGGGGCCAACGTCCTGACTTTC. It yields the protein CASSQTSLSGANVLTF.

This clone appeared once. The gene calls are TRBV7-3 and TRBJ1-1; 10 bases fit TRBD1. This CDR3 comprises 13 residues. Per germline, CDR1 SGHTA and CDR2 FQGTGA. J lost 6 bases, V lost 3 bases, and 1 base had no gene match. The chain's CDR3 is CASSLGTGAEAFF. Written as DNA, the CDR3 is TGTGCCAGCAGCTTGGGGACAGGGGCTGAAGCTTTCTTT. Looking up the rest from reference TRBV7-3 and TRBJ1-1 gives the full variable domain: GAGVSQTPSNKVTEKGKYVELRCDPISGHTALYWYRQSLGQGPEFLIYFQGTGAADDSGLPNDRFFAVRPEGSVSTLKIQRTERGDSAVYLCASSLGTGAEAFFGQGTRLTVV.

This clone was seen a few times. The chain carries TRBV7-8 and TRBJ2-2, with D perhaps TRBD2 (6 bases). The germline CDR1 and CDR2 sequences are SGHVS and FQNEAQ. The CDR3 extends over 19 amino acids. Trimming left V 5 bases short and J 2 bases short, with 24 bases between. The CDR3 spells CASSRPGLTHLINTGELFF. For the CDR3, the DNA is TGTGCCAGCAGCAGACCCGGACTAACCCATCTTATAAACACCGGGGAGCTGTTTTTT.

This clone came up once. The genes are TRBV7-9 and TRBJ1-2, with TRBD1 identical over 7 bases. After removal of 1 base from V and 4 bases from J, the junction contained 3 bases not matched to a gene. The CDR3 runs 14 residues. Germline V gene sequence: CDR1 SEHNR, CDR2 FQNEAQ (reference sequence). The CDR3 protein is CASSLGGGGYGYTF. CDR3 DNA sequence: TGTGCCAGCAGCTTAGGAGGGGGCGGCTATGGCTACACCTTC.

There are a few counts of this clone. This chain's CDR3 is CASSSLRQAAYGYTF. CDR3 in DNA: TGTGCCAGCAGTTCGCTACGACAGGCTGCCTATGGCTACACCTTC. The chain has TRBV6-6 and TRBJ1-2; possible D gene TRBD1, 6 bases. V dropped 4 bases and J dropped 4 bases, with 16 bases sitting between them. This CDR3 has 15 amino acids. Germline lookup yields CDR1 MNHNY and CDR2 SVGAGI (reference sequence).

This clone has just a few counts. The J gene is TRBJ1-2, the V gene TRBV5-6; D is unclear. Germline loops: CDR1 SGHDT, CDR2 YYEEEE. Trimming shortened V by 0 bases and J by 8 bases, and 20 bases separated the two germline ends. The length of the CDR3 is 16 residues. CDR3 bases: TGTGCCAGCAGCTTGGTGGGTGACTCGAGAGCGCACGGCTACACCTTC. It is translated as CASSLVGDSRAHGYTF.

J is TRBJ2-2 and V is TRBV6-5; D remains unclear. Trimming removed 6 bases from V and 1 base from J, with 6 bases in between. The CDR3 contains 13 residues. Germline V CDR1 and CDR2: MNHEY, SVGAGI. This CDR3 is CASSAMNTGELFF. The DNA for the CDR3 is TGTGCCAGCAGCGCTATGAACACCGGGGAGCTGTTTTTT.

This sequence joins TRBV19 and TRBJ1-2; D might be TRBD1 (6 bases). The CDR3 spans 15 residues. The V gene's germline CDR1 is LNHDA and CDR2 SQIVND (reference sequence). Trimming stripped 3 bases from V and 1 base from J, with 12 bases between. The CDR3 DNA sequence: TGTGCCAGTAGTATTAGCGGGGGCAGTAACTATGGCTACACCTTC. It codes for CASSISGGSNYGYTF.

A single count supports this clone. The rearrangement joins TRBV15 to TRBJ2-1, with TRBD2 matching over 8 bases. CDR1 and CDR2 (germline): LNHNV, YYDKDF (reference sequence). This CDR3 spans 15 amino acids. Trimming cost V 1 base and J 9 bases; bases outside gene matches: 8. The CDR3 DNA sequence: TGTGCCACCAGCAGAGGTAGCGGGACTCCCCCTGAGCAGTTCTTC. It codes for CATSRGSGTPPEQFF. Variable domain in full (rest from reference TRBV15 and TRBJ2-1): DAMVIQNPRYQVTQFGKPVTLSCSQTLNHNVMYWYQQKSSQAPKLLFHYYDKDFNNEADTPDNFQSRRPNTSFCFLDIRSPGLGDTAMYLCATSRGSGTPPEQFFGPGTRLTVL.

The chain carries TRBV10-3 and TRBJ1-1; 8 nucleotides match TRBD1. CDR1 and CDR2 from the germline V gene are ENHRY and SYGVKD. The length of the CDR3 is 13 residues. Unmatched junction bases numbered 2, after V lost 6 bases and J lost 2 bases. For the CDR3, the DNA is TGTGCCATCAGGACAGGGGTAAACACTGAAGCTTTCTTT. Translating gives CAIRTGVNTEAFF.

This sequence joins TRBV12-3 or TRBV12-4 and TRBJ2-1; perhaps TRBD2 as D (5 bases). V was clipped by 8 bases and J by 6 bases, with 11 bases between them. This CDR3 has 12 residues. The CDR3 sequence: CASRRGANEQFF. CDR3 DNA: TGTGCCAGCCGACGGGGAGCCAATGAGCAGTTCTTC.

The chain recombines TRBV12-3 or TRBV12-4 with TRBJ1-1; the D is unclear. CDR3 length: 13 amino acids. Between the trimmed V and J ends, which lost 6 bases and 3 bases, there was a span of 11 bases. This CDR3 reads CASRSTAYTEAFF. As DNA, the CDR3 is TGTGCCAGCAGATCTACAGCTTACACTGAAGCTTTCTTT.

The chain has TRBV9 and TRBJ2-2, with 11 bases lining up with TRBD2. Losses at the gene ends were 4 bases for V and 7 bases for J; bases not matched to a gene: 6. This CDR3 region has 15 residues. Germline assignment: CDR1 SGDLS and CDR2 YYNGEE. The CDR3 DNA follows: TGTGCCAGCAGCCCCTTAGCGGGAGGGATCGGGGAGCTGTTTTTT. This encodes CASSPLAGGIGELFF.

The gene calls are TRBV7-6 and TRBJ2-6, with D unclear. Looked up from germline, CDR1 is SGHVS and CDR2 is FNYEAQ. This CDR3 is 14 amino acids long. V was clipped by 4 bases and J by 0 bases, with 4 bases between them. The CDR3 DNA reads as TGTGCCAGCAGCTCTAGCTCTGGGGCCAACGTCCTGACTTTC. It specifies CASSSSSGANVLTF.

The rearrangement links TRBV5-5 to TRBJ1-2; the D gene is possibly TRBD1 (6 bases). The CDR3 is 15 amino acids. Looked up from germline, CDR1 is SGHKS and CDR2 is YYEKEE (reference sequence). The V gene lost 2 bases and the J gene lost 8 bases, with 19 bases spanning the gap. The CDR3 nucleotides are TGTGCCAGCAGCTTAGCGGACAGTAGGGGTTACGGCTACACCTTC. Translating it yields CASSLADSRGYGYTF.

The V call is TRBV30, the J call TRBJ1-1; D is unclear. The ends were cut back, 0 bases at V and 3 bases at J, with 8 bases in the middle. This CDR3 region has 13 residues. Germline V lookup: CDR1 GTSNPN, CDR2 SVGIG (reference sequence). The CDR3 region is CAWSVAGYTEAFF. In nucleotides, the CDR3 is TGTGCCTGGAGTGTCGCGGGGTACACTGAAGCTTTCTTT.

The gene calls are TRBV4-1 and TRBJ2-5, with 7 bases that match TRBD1. The CDR3 is 14 residues long. Losses at the gene ends were 5 bases for V and 4 bases for J; bases not matched to a gene: 7. The germline V gene has CDR1 MGHRA and CDR2 YSYEKL. As DNA, the CDR3 is TGCGCCAGCAGCGTAGACAGGGTCCTAGAGACCCAGTACTTC. This sequence encodes CASSVDRVLETQYF.

This clone has only a few counts. This sequence joins TRBV5-4 and TRBJ1-2; 7 bases fit TRBD1. With V trimmed by 3 bases and J by 4 bases, 9 bases remained unmatched. The CDR3 spans 15 residues. The germline CDR1 and CDR2 sequences are SGHNT and YYREEE (reference sequence). CDR3 sequence: CASSSNARGVYGYTF. CDR3 sequence (DNA): TGTGCCAGCAGCTCCAACGCCAGGGGGGTCTATGGCTACACCTTC. Variable domain in full (rest from reference TRBV5-4 and TRBJ1-2): ETGVTQSPTHLIKTRGQQVTLRCSSQSGHNTVSWYQQALGQGPQFIFQYYREEENGRGNFPPRFSGLQFPNYSSELNVNALELDDSALYLCASSSNARGVYGYTFGSGTRLTVV.